The 22 T cell receptor beta chains listed next were all sequenced from one sample in a study of CD8+CD57+ T cells in acquired aplastic anemia. Profiles of TCR beta VDJ and CDR3 were generated from a genomic DNA template. TCRdb recomputed calls from the reads with MiXCR, one row per CDR3 protein. The data show 150,000 to 200,000 distinct CDR3 sequences, over 60% seen once. Sequencing was done on a sample of sorted CD4+, CD8+, or CD8+CD57+ T cells (not recorded which) from PBMCs. The receptor set was obtained from a human donor with severe aplastic anemia or a healthy control (not recorded which).

The chain links TRBV2 to TRBJ1-2, with D uncertain. CDR1 SNHLY and CDR2 FYNNEI come from the germline V gene. The ends were cut back, 1 base at V and 4 bases at J, with 10 bases in the middle. This CDR3 spans 14 amino acids. The CDR3 sequence is CASSEGTASYGYTF. The CDR3 DNA reads as TGTGCCAGCAGTGAAGGAACGGCCTCCTATGGCTACACCTTC.

This clonotype appeared many times. The V gene is TRBV7-8, the J gene TRBJ1-6; D is ambiguous. Germline CDR1 reads SGHVS; CDR2 reads FQNEAQ. The CDR3 is 15 residues long. The germline V and J ends were trimmed by 6 bases and 0 bases, with 9 bases remaining between them. DNA of the CDR3: TGTGCCAGCAGTTCCCGGGACTCCTATAATTCACCCCTCCACTTT. Protein: CASSSRDSYNSPLHF.

This sequence joins TRBV6-5 and TRBJ2-2; D not resolved. V dropped 5 bases and J dropped 2 bases, with 3 bases sitting between them. The CDR3 spans 12 residues. In germline, CDR1 is MNHEY, CDR2 SVGAGI. For the CDR3, the DNA is TGTGCCAGCAGTGGTAACACCGGGGAGCTGTTTTTT. This encodes CASSGNTGELFF.

The rearrangement uses TRBV10-3 and TRBJ1-6, with D possibly TRBD1 on 5 matching bases. Per germline, CDR1 ENHRY and CDR2 SYGVKD. V lost 6 bases and J lost 2, with 8 bases in between. This CDR3 has 14 amino acids. The CDR3 sequence: CAIRPGAYNSPLHF. CDR3 DNA sequence: TGTGCCATCAGACCGGGGGCCTATAATTCACCCCTCCACTTT.

This clonotype was picked up a small number of times. The V gene is TRBV12-3 or TRBV12-4, the J gene TRBJ1-4, with D possibly matching TRBD1 (5 bases). V was clipped by 7 bases and J by 0 bases, with 24 bases between them. This CDR3 spans 19 amino acids. The CDR3: CASTPVGGRTTATNEKLFF. CDR3 nucleotide sequence: TGTGCCAGCACCCCGGTCGGGGGACGAACCACAGCAACTAATGAAAAACTGTTTTTT.

This clonotype was seen more than once but under ten times. The gene calls are TRBV10-3 and TRBJ2-2; D call uncertain. Trimming removed 3 bases at V and 6 bases at J, with 5 bases between. Germline V gene sequence: CDR1 ENHRY, CDR2 SYGVKD. This CDR3 region has 12 residues. DNA of the CDR3: TGTGCCATCAGTGAAGGGTCCGGGGAGCTGTTTTTT. Its translation is CAISEGSGELFF.

This clonotype was recorded a few times. The chain links TRBV27 to TRBJ2-3, with 7 nucleotides matching TRBD1. Trimming at V came to 1 base and at J to 6 bases, leaving 4 bases not matched to a gene. The CDR3 runs to 14 residues. CDR1 and CDR2 from the germline V gene are MNHEY and SMNVEV (reference sequence). The CDR3 loop is CASSLYRGGDTQYF. CDR3 in DNA: TGTGCCAGCAGTTTATACAGAGGGGGCGATACGCAGTATTTT.

About this clonotype: Mismatch with germline at one junction end may stem from a read error. This rearrangement joins TRBV7-3 to TRBJ2-5; D not certain. CDR3 size: 13 residues. The germline CDR1 and CDR2 sequences are SGHTA and FQGTGA. The CDR3 DNA reads TGCGCCAGCAGCTTGGAGAGTAAAGAGACCCAGTACTTC. Amino acids: CASSLESKETQYF. The full variable domain, rest sourced from reference TRBV7-3 and TRBJ2-5, is GAGVSQTPSNKVTEKGKYVELRCDPISGHTALYWYRQSLGQGPEFLIYFQGTGAADDSGLPNDRFFAVRPEGSVSTLKIQRTERGDSAVYLCASSLESKETQYFGPGTRLLVL.

About this clonotype: Relative to the germline gene, one junction end is altered; a read error may explain this. The chain combines TRBV7-2 with TRBJ2-1, with TRBD2 matching 10 bases. CDR3 size: 15 residues. CDR1 SGHTA and CDR2 FQGNSA come from the germline V gene. As DNA, the CDR3 is TGCGCCAGCAGCCAAGATCAAGCGGGAGGGAATGAGCAGTTCTTC. Its translation: CASSQDQAGGNEQFF. Complete variable domain (other parts from reference TRBV7-2 and TRBJ2-1): GAGVSQSPSNKVTEKGKDVELRCDPISGHTALYWYRQSLGQGLEFLIYFQGNSAPDKSGLPSDRFSAERTGGSVSTLTIQRTQQEDSAVYLCASSQDQAGGNEQFFGPGTRLTVL.

The genes are TRBV13 and TRBJ2-7; D uncertain. Per the germline V gene, CDR1 is PRHDT and CDR2 is FYEKMQ (reference sequence). The V end was cut by 5 bases, the J end by 5 bases, with 10 bases between. This CDR3 contains 12 residues. CDR3 region: CASSETGHEQYF. CDR3 bases: TGTGCCAGCAGCGAGACGGGCCACGAGCAGTACTTC.

The chain recombines TRBV20-1 with TRBJ2-5; D might be TRBD2 (5 bases). Germline CDR1 is DFQATT and CDR2 is SNEGSKA (reference sequence). The V gene lost 4 bases and the J gene lost 4 bases, with 22 bases spanning the gap. The CDR3 has 16 amino acids. The CDR3, as DNA: TGCAGTGCTACCACCCCCCGGGGAAGGGAGCGAGAGACCCAGTACTTC. As protein: CSATTPRGRERETQYF.

As regards this clonotype: At one of its ends the junction is not consistent with the germline gene, which may arise from a read error. The chain uses TRBV9 and TRBJ2-2; TRBD1 is a possible D gene (6 bases). Germline values: CDR1 SGDLS, CDR2 YYNGEE. There are 17 residues in the CDR3. CDR3 amino acids: CASSVPVVGGDTGERFF. The CDR3 DNA reads TGTGCCAGCAGCGTACCCGTTGTAGGGGGTGACACCGGGGAGCGGTTTTTT.

J is TRBJ2-7 and V is TRBV7-9, with 7 bases fitting TRBD1. The CDR3 is 16 amino acids. V dropped 6 bases and J dropped 0; count of bases not matched to a gene: 11. Germline V gives CDR1 SEHNR, CDR2 FQNEAQ (reference sequence). This chain's CDR3 is CASSKGTAPSSYEQYF. The CDR3 DNA reads as TGTGCCAGCAGTAAAGGGACAGCCCCCTCCTCCTACGAGCAGTACTTC.

This chain connects TRBV15 to TRBJ2-7, with 7 bases matching TRBD1. Germline V gene data show CDR1 as LNHNV and CDR2 as YYDKDF (reference sequence). Trimming at V came to 1 base and at J to 8 bases, leaving 5 bases not matched to a gene. The CDR3 totals 13 residues. In nucleotides, the CDR3 is TGTGCCACCAGCAGAGCACAGGGGTTCAAGCAGTACTTC. This encodes CATSRAQGFKQYF.

The rearrangement uses TRBV19 and TRBJ1-2; TRBD1 might be the D (5 bases). Germline V gene data show CDR1 as LNHDA and CDR2 as SQIVND (reference sequence). This CDR3 comprises 16 residues. Trimming stripped 6 bases from V and 8 bases from J, with 25 bases between. The CDR3 DNA sequence: TGTGCCAGTAGGCAGGCAGGGCCCCTGAACTTGGAGGGCTACACCTTC. Its translation is CASRQAGPLNLEGYTF.

The chain couples TRBV20-1 to TRBJ1-2; 10 bases agree with TRBD1. V was clipped by 4 bases and J by 4 bases; unmatched bases: 9. This CDR3 comprises 15 residues. Per germline, CDR1 DFQATT and CDR2 SNEGSKA (reference sequence). The CDR3 bases are TGCAGTGCTAAACCGATGACAGGGGGCATCTATGGCTACACCTTC. This gives the protein CSAKPMTGGIYGYTF.

There are a few counts of this clonotype. V usage is TRBV10-3 and J usage is TRBJ2-7; D not certain. The CDR3 runs to 12 residues. V shed 6 bases and J shed 1 base, with 7 bases lying between them. The germline gives CDR1 ENHRY, CDR2 SYGVKD. CDR3 bases: TGTGCCATCAGGGACGGATCCTACGAGCAGTACTTC. Translation gives CAIRDGSYEQYF.

V and J are TRBV24-1 and TRBJ1-1, with D possibly TRBD1 on 6 matching bases. The germline V gene encodes CDR1 KGHDR and CDR2 SFDVKD. The germline V and J ends were trimmed by 5 bases and 11 bases, with 17 bases remaining between them. This CDR3 is built from 13 residues. The CDR3 DNA sequence: TGTGCCACCAGTGCCGATGAGGGGGAGCGGGCTTTCTTT. This encodes CATSADEGERAFF.

Points on this clonotype: At one boundary the junction diverges from the germline segment, which might be a read error. V and J are TRBV6-5 and TRBJ2-3, with D perhaps TRBD2 (6 bases). The CDR3 loop spans 14 amino acids. The germline V gene has CDR1 MNHEY and CDR2 SVGAGI. The CDR3 region has the DNA TGTGCCACCAGTGGAGGGCATTCCACAGATACGCAGTATTTT. This codes for CATSGGHSTDTQYF.

The rearrangement links TRBV10-3 to TRBJ1-2; 7 bases line up with TRBD1. The CDR3 contains 14 residues. Germline CDR1 reads ENHRY; CDR2 reads SYGVKD. V was pared by 7 bases and J by 0 bases, with 5 bases of the junction left unmatched. CDR3: CAITGTETNYGYTF. The CDR3 DNA reads as TGTGCCATCACCGGGACAGAGACTAACTATGGCTACACCTTC.

The J gene is TRBJ1-1, the V gene TRBV10-3; tentative D call: TRBD1 (6 bases). V lost 6 bases to trimming and J lost 0 bases, with 14 bases between them. Per the germline V gene, CDR1 is ENHRY and CDR2 is SYGVKD. CDR3 size: 15 residues. Here the CDR3 reads CAISPGQTLNTEAFF. CDR3 sequence (DNA): TGTGCCATCAGCCCGGGACAAACTTTGAACACTGAAGCTTTCTTT.

The chain joins TRBV7-9 to TRBJ2-7; TRBD1 matches 10 bases. J lost 2 bases, V lost 6 bases, and 7 bases had no gene match. The CDR3 has 15 amino acids. The germline V gene has CDR1 SEHNR and CDR2 FQNEAQ (reference sequence). Here the CDR3 DNA reads TGTGCCAGCAGTTTGGACGGGACAGGGGCCTACGAGCAGTACTTC. It translates to CASSLDGTGAYEQYF.